This TCR beta chain was documented in a study of response to subunit inactivated influenza vaccine. TCRdb passed the RT-PCR reads through MiXCR, listing each CDR3 protein once. In the table there are around 790,000 distinct CDR3 sequences, 21% of which are singletons. The germline CDR1 and CDR2 sequences are SGHRS and YFSETQ. The V end was cut by 4 bases, the J end by 2 bases, with 15 bases between. CDR3 size: 15 residues. The sample holds a few counts of this clonotype. V usage is TRBV5-1 and J usage is TRBJ1-1, with D tentatively TRBD1 (6 bases). This TCR came from a man in his fifties who received an inactivated influenza vaccine. Source: PBMCs from blood, taken roughly 5 days after vaccination. The CDR3 spells CASSDPQGLNTEAFF. The CDR3 coding sequence is TGCGCCAGCAGCGACCCACAGGGTCTAAACACTGAAGCTTTCTTT.